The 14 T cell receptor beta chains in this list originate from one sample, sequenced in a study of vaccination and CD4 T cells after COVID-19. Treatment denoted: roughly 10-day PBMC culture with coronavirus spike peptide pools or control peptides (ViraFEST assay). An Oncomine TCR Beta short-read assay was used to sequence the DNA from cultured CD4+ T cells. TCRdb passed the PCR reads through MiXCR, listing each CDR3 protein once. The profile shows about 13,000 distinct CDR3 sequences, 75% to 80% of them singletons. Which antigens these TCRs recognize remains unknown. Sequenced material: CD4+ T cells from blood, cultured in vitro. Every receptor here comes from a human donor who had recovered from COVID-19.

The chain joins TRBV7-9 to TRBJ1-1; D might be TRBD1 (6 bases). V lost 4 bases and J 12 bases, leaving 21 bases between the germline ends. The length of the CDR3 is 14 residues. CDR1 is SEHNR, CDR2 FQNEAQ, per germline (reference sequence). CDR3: CASSYTTGLVRTFF. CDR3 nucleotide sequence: TGTGCCAGCAGCTACACCACAGGGTTAGTAAGGACTTTCTTT.

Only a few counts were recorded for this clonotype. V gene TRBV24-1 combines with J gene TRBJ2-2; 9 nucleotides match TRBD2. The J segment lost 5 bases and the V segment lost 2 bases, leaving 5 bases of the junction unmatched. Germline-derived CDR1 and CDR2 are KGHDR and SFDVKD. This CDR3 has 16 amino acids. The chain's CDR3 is CATSDWGSGRTGELFF. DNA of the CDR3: TGTGCCACCAGTGATTGGGGTAGCGGGAGAACCGGGGAGCTGTTTTTT.

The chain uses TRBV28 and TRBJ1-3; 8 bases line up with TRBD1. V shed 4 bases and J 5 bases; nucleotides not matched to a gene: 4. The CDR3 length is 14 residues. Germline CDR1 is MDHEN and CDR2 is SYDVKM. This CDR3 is CASSSQGVRNTIYF. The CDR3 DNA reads TGTGCCAGCAGTTCACAGGGGGTTAGAAACACCATATATTTT.

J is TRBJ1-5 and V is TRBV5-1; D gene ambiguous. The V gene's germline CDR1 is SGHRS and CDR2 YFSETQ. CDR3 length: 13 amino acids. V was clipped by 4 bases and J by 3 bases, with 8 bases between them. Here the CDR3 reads CASSLDPNQPQHF. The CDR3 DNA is TGCGCCAGCAGCCTGGACCCCAATCAGCCCCAGCATTTT.

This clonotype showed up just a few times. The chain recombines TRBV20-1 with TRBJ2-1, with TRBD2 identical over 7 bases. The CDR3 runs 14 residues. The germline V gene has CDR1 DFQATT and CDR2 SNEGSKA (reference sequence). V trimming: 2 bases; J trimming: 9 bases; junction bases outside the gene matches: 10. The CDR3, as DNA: TGCAGTGCTAGATGGTCGGGAGGCCCGGGTGAGCAGTTCTTC. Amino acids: CSARWSGGPGEQFF.

The CDR3 sequence is CASTPADGNTIYF. The CDR3 DNA is TGTGCCAGCACCCCGGCGGATGGAAACACCATATATTTT. The chain carries TRBV6-1 and TRBJ1-3, with D uncertain. Trimming removed 7 bases at V and 3 bases at J, with 10 bases between. CDR1 is MNHNS, CDR2 SASEGT, per germline. The CDR3 length is 13 residues.

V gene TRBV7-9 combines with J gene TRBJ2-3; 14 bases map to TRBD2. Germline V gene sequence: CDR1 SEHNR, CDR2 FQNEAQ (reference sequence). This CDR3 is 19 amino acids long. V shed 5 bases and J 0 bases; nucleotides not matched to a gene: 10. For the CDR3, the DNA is TGTGCCAGCAGCCGGTGGGGGACTAGCGGGAGTTGGAGCACAGATACGCAGTATTTT. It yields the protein CASSRWGTSGSWSTDTQYF. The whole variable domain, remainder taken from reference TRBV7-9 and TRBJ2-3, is DTGVSQNPRHKITKRGQNVTFRCDPISEHNRLYWYRQTLGQGPEFLTYFQNEAQLEKSRLLSDRFSAERPKGSFSTLEIQRTEQGDSAMYLCASSRWGTSGSWSTDTQYFGPGTRLTVL.

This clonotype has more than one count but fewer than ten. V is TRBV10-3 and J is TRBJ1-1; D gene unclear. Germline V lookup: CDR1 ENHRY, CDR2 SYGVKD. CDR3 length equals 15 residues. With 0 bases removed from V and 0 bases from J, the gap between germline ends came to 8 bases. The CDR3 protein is CAISESTSMNTEAFF. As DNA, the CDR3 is TGTGCCATCAGTGAGTCAACAAGTATGAACACTGAAGCTTTCTTT.

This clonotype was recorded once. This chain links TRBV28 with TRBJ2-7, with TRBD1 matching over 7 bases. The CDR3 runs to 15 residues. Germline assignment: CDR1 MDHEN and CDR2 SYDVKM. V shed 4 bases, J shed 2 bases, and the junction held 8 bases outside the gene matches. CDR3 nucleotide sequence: TGTGCCAGCAGTTCCCTGGACAGGCCCACCTACGAGCAGTACTTC. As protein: CASSSLDRPTYEQYF.

The CDR3 loop is CASTPNRGYGYTF. The DNA of the CDR3 is TGTGCCAGTACCCCGAATCGAGGCTATGGCTACACCTTC. The chain is built from TRBV19 and TRBJ1-2; no clear D. Germline CDR1 LNHDA, CDR2 SQIVND (reference sequence). V lost 7 bases and J 4 bases, leaving 13 bases between the germline ends. This CDR3 is 13 amino acids long.

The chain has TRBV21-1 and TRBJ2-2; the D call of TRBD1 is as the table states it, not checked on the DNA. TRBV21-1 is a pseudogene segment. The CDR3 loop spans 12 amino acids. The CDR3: CASSPPGRELFF. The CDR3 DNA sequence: TGTGCCAGCAGCCCCCCGGGTAGGGAGCTGTTTTTT.

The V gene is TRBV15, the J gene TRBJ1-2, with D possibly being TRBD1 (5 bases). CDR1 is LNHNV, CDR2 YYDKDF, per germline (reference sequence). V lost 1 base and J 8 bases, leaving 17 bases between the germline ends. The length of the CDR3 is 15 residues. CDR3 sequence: CATSRAGTPGDGYTF. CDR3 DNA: TGTGCCACCAGCAGAGCCGGGACTCCGGGGGACGGCTACACCTTC.

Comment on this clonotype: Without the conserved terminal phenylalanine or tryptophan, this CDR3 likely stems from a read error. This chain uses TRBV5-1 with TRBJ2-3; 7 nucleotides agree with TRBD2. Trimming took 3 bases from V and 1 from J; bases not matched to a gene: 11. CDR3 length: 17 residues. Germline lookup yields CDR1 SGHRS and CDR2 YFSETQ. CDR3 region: CASSSYFIAGRTDTQYL. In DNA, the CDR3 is TGCGCCAGCAGCTCCTACTTTATAGCGGGCCGCACAGATACGCAGTATCTT.

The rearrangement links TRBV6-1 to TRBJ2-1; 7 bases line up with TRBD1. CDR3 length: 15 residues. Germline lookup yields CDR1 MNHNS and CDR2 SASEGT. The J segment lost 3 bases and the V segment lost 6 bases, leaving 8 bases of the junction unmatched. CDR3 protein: CASRGRTGGYNEQFF. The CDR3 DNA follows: TGTGCCAGCAGGGGACGGACAGGAGGCTACAATGAGCAGTTCTTC.